A single sample gave rise to the 29 T cell receptor beta chains below, sequenced in a study of yellow fever vaccine responses in identical twins. MiXCR, applied by TCRdb to the RT-PCR reads, yields one record per CDR3 protein. The sample consists of 10,000 or so distinct CDR3 sequences, around 78% of them appearing once. The input for sequencing was T cells from blood (PBMCs), unsorted or a sorted subset (not recorded which), taken before or after yellow fever vaccination (not recorded which). All receptors derive from a woman aged 18 to 35 who received the yellow fever vaccine.

The CDR3 loop is CASSESGTSNSPLHF. CDR3 coding DNA: TGCGCCAGCAGCGAATCCGGGACAAGCAATTCACCCCTCCACTTT. The rearrangement links TRBV4-1 to TRBJ1-6; possibly TRBD1 for D (6 bases). Trimming left V 5 bases short and J 7 bases short, with 15 bases between. Per germline, CDR1 MGHRA and CDR2 YSYEKL. This CDR3 is built from 15 residues.

V gene TRBV11-1 combines with J gene TRBJ2-2; D gene ambiguous. The CDR3 contains 14 residues. The V gene lost 0 bases and the J gene lost 8 bases, with 10 bases spanning the gap. The germline CDR1 and CDR2 sequences are SGHAT and FQDESV (reference sequence). CDR3 bases: TGTGCCAGCAGCTTAGCGTGGAGTGCAGGGGAGCTGTTTTTT. Its protein is CASSLAWSAGELFF. Drawing the rest from reference TRBV11-1 and TRBJ2-2, the complete variable domain is EAEVAQSPRYKITEKSQAVAFWCDPISGHATLYWYRQILGQGPELLVQFQDESVVDDSQLPKDRFSAERLKGVDSTLKIQPAELGDSAMYLCASSLAWSAGELFFGEGSRLTVL.

This chain connects TRBV5-8 to TRBJ2-5, with D maybe TRBD1 (7 bases). CDR1 is SGHTS, CDR2 YDEGEE, per germline. The CDR3 length is 13 residues. V was shortened by 7 bases and J by 4 bases, with 14 bases between the two germline ends. CDR3 in DNA: TGTGCCAGCCCGACAGGGAGGCTAGAGACCCAGTACTTC. Amino acid sequence: CASPTGRLETQYF.

CDR3 in amino acids: CASSAGTSGAEQYV. Here the CDR3 DNA reads TGCGCCAGCAGTGCCGGGACTAGCGGTGCCGAGCAGTACGTC. The rearrangement links TRBV10-1 to TRBJ2-7, with 11 bases that match TRBD2. Per the germline V gene, CDR1 is WNHNN and CDR2 is SYGVQD (reference sequence). The CDR3 length is 14 residues. Trimming cost V 4 bases and J 6 bases; bases outside gene matches: 5.

This rearrangement joins TRBV5-4 to TRBJ2-2; D is ambiguous. This CDR3 contains 12 residues. The V and J ends lost 1 base and 7 bases respectively, with 5 bases between them. Germline CDR1 and CDR2: SGHNT and YYREEE (reference sequence). The CDR3 DNA is TGTGCCAGCAGCTTGTGGGGCGGGGAGCTGTTTTTT. Its translation is CASSLWGGELFF. Complete variable domain (other parts from reference TRBV5-4 and TRBJ2-2): ETGVTQSPTHLIKTRGQQVTLRCSSQSGHNTVSWYQQALGQGPQFIFQYYREEENGRGNFPPRFSGLQFPNYSSELNVNALELDDSALYLCASSLWGGELFFGEGSRLTVL.

The chain joins TRBV20-1 to TRBJ2-1, with 8 bases lining up with TRBD2. There are 14 residues in the CDR3. After removal of 4 bases from V and 3 bases from J, the junction contained 5 bases not matched to a gene. Germline V gene data show CDR1 as DFQATT and CDR2 as SNEGSKA (reference sequence). DNA for the CDR3: TGCAGTGCTAAACTAGCGGCCCTCTACAATGAGCAGTTCTTC. It specifies CSAKLAALYNEQFF.

The chain has TRBV4-1 and TRBJ2-7, with 8 bases that match TRBD2. The CDR3 runs to 15 residues. The ends lost 3 bases at V and 5 bases at J; junction bases unmatched: 9. The germline gives CDR1 MGHRA, CDR2 YSYEKL. The CDR3 here is CASSQTRGGTHEQYF. The DNA for the CDR3 is TGCGCCAGCAGCCAGACCCGGGGGGGGACCCACGAGCAGTACTTC.

The table lists this clonotype with a count of one. The chain has TRBV3-1 and TRBJ2-3; D ambiguous. The CDR3 consists of 17 residues. CDR1 is LGHDT, CDR2 YNNKEL, per germline (reference sequence). Trimming pared 4 bases from V and 5 bases from J, leaving 22 bases between. In DNA form, the CDR3 reads TGTGCCAGCAGCCCAAACCCTGGTGCAAGAGGAAAAGATACGCAGTATTTT. This codes for CASSPNPGARGKDTQYF.

The sample holds one count of this clonotype. This sequence joins TRBV13 and TRBJ2-5; weak D call: TRBD2 (6 bases). The germline V gene encodes CDR1 PRHDT and CDR2 FYEKMQ (reference sequence). This CDR3 has 18 residues. Trimming cost V 5 bases and J 0 bases, with 22 bases left between them. CDR3 sequence reads: CASSPPSAPNLYQETQYF. CDR3 DNA sequence: TGTGCCAGCAGCCCCCCTAGCGCCCCTAACCTGTACCAAGAGACCCAGTACTTC.

The genes are TRBV3-1 and TRBJ2-1, with D uncertain. The CDR3 is made up of 12 amino acids. V lost 3 bases and J lost 7, with 7 bases in between. Germline CDR1 and CDR2: LGHDT and YNNKEL (reference sequence). The CDR3 region has the DNA TGTGCCAGCAGCCAGATTGGAAATGAGCAGTTCTTC. It specifies CASSQIGNEQFF.

V and J are TRBV27 and TRBJ2-7; 11 bases line up with TRBD2. The germline V gene has CDR1 MNHEY and CDR2 SMNVEV (reference sequence). The CDR3 consists of 15 residues. V lost 3 bases, J lost 1 base, and 2 bases stayed unmatched. The CDR3 DNA follows: TGTGCCAGCAGTTTCGTAGCGGGAGGGTCCTACGAGCAGTACTTC. Translated: CASSFVAGGSYEQYF.

This chain joins TRBV28 and TRBJ2-2, with D maybe TRBD2 (5 bases). This CDR3 is 16 amino acids long. V was trimmed by 2 bases and J by 4 bases, leaving 14 bases between them. CDR1 is MDHEN and CDR2 is SYDVKM in the germline V gene. The CDR3 here is CASSLRLAGITGELFF. CDR3 nucleotides: TGTGCCAGCAGTTTAAGGCTAGCCGGGATCACCGGGGAGCTGTTTTTT.

The chain joins TRBV11-1 to TRBJ2-7, with TRBD2 matching 7 bases. V shed 0 bases and J 0 bases; nucleotides not matched to a gene: 11. Per the germline V gene, CDR1 is SGHAT and CDR2 is FQDESV (reference sequence). The CDR3 loop spans 18 amino acids. In nucleotides, the CDR3 is TGTGCCAGCAGCTTAGCGCTCCCCTTCGGGGGGACCTCCTACGAGCAGTACTTC. Translation gives CASSLALPFGGTSYEQYF.

This sequence joins TRBV12-3 or TRBV12-4 and TRBJ2-5; 9 bases map to TRBD2. V trimming: 5 bases; J trimming: 5 bases; junction bases outside the gene matches: 24. The CDR3 sequence is 20 residues long. CDR3 loop: CASSPRVKKTSGRGGETQYF. Here the CDR3 DNA reads TGTGCCAGCAGTCCCCGGGTTAAGAAAACTAGCGGGCGAGGTGGGGAGACCCAGTACTTC.

CDR3 sequence reads: CASSTSNQPQHF. The CDR3 DNA sequence: TGTGCCAGCTCTACGAGCAATCAGCCCCAGCATTTT. V is TRBV28 and J is TRBJ1-5; D is undetermined. The V end was cut by 8 bases, the J end by 1 base, with 6 bases between. CDR1 and CDR2 (germline): MDHEN, SYDVKM. This CDR3 contains 12 residues.

This clonotype was counted only a few times. The rearrangement uses TRBV29-1 and TRBJ2-1; a possible D gene is TRBD2 (7 bases). CDR1 is SQVTM and CDR2 is ANQGSEA in the germline V gene. V shed 5 bases and J shed 1 base, with 15 bases lying between them. The CDR3 is 15 amino acids. CDR3 sequence: CSVSRGGGSYNEQFF. CDR3 in DNA: TGCAGCGTTTCCCGAGGGGGGGGGTCCTACAATGAGCAGTTCTTC.

This clonotype was found once. This chain's CDR3 is CASSEMGMNTEAFF. CDR3 bases: TGTGCCAGCAGTGAGATGGGCATGAACACTGAAGCTTTCTTT. The J gene is TRBJ1-1, the V gene TRBV6-1; D gene unclear. The V end lost 3 bases, the J end lost 0 bases, and 8 bases lay between the germline ends. The CDR3 spans 14 residues. Germline CDR1 is MNHNS and CDR2 is SASEGT.

This sequence joins TRBV7-3 and TRBJ1-1, with D perhaps matching TRBD1 (6 bases). This CDR3 has 14 residues. Trimming took 1 base from V and 3 from J, leaving 9 bases between them. Per germline, CDR1 SGHTA and CDR2 FQGTGA. For the CDR3, the DNA is TGTGCCAGCAGCTTAAATGGGGGCGACACTGAAGCTTTCTTT. Translated, it gives CASSLNGGDTEAFF.

The count of this clonotype is one. V is TRBV24-1 and J is TRBJ2-3; D gene ambiguous. Trimming took off 0 bases at V and 1 base at J, with 10 bases between the two ends. The CDR3 runs 16 residues. The germline V gene encodes CDR1 KGHDR and CDR2 SFDVKD. The CDR3 DNA reads as TGTGCCACCAGTGATTTGCATTTCGGAGGCACAGATACGCAGTATTTT. It specifies CATSDLHFGGTDTQYF.

V gene TRBV7-9 combines with J gene TRBJ1-3; the D is unclear. The germline V and J ends were trimmed by 5 bases and 1 base, with 9 bases remaining between them. The CDR3 is made up of 14 amino acids. The germline V gene encodes CDR1 SEHNR and CDR2 FQNEAQ (reference sequence). In DNA form, the CDR3 reads TGTGCCAGCAGCCGAGAATTGTCTGGAAACACCATATATTTT. Its translation is CASSRELSGNTIYF.

The J gene is TRBJ2-1, the V gene TRBV28; possible D gene TRBD2, 6 bases. The V and J ends lost 11 bases and 3 bases respectively, with 14 bases between them. CDR1 and CDR2 from the germline V gene are MDHEN and SYDVKM. CDR3 length: 13 amino acids. CDR3 region: CASRGSRYNEQFF. The CDR3 nucleotides are TGTGCCTCGCGGGGCAGCCGCTACAATGAGCAGTTCTTC.

V and J are TRBV20-1 and TRBJ2-3; D is unresolved. Trimming removed 3 bases at V and 4 bases at J, with 5 bases between. The CDR3 totals 11 residues. Germline V CDR1 and CDR2: DFQATT, SNEGSKA (reference sequence). As DNA, the CDR3 is TGCAGTGCTAGGCCTTCAGATACGCAGTATTTT. Protein product: CSARPSDTQYF.

This clonotype was counted once. This rearrangement joins TRBV11-3 to TRBJ2-3, with 11 nucleotides matching TRBD2. J gave up 5 bases and V 1 base, and 5 bases lay outside the gene matches. This CDR3 is 16 amino acids long. Germline CDR1 and CDR2: SGHNT and YENEEA. CDR3 residues: CASSLVAGGPQDTQYF. The CDR3 DNA is TGTGCCAGCAGCTTAGTAGCGGGGGGGCCGCAAGATACGCAGTATTTT.

This clonotype was seen once. CDR3 sequence reads: CASSQEVVGEQFF. CDR3 nucleotides: TGTGCCAGCAGCCAAGAGGTAGTAGGTGAGCAGTTCTTC. This sequence joins TRBV14 and TRBJ2-1, with D unclear. Per germline, CDR1 SGHDN and CDR2 FVKESK. The CDR3 has 13 residues. Trimming cost V 0 bases and J 9 bases, with 9 bases left between them.

The J gene is TRBJ1-2, the V gene TRBV28; D remains unclear. This CDR3 spans 14 amino acids. Trimming removed 5 bases from V and 1 base from J, with 11 bases in between. Germline V gives CDR1 MDHEN, CDR2 SYDVKM. For the CDR3, the DNA is TGTGCCAGCAGTCCTGGACCGAGTAACTATGGCTACACCTTC. Translated: CASSPGPSNYGYTF.

The chain joins TRBV10-3 to TRBJ1-1; the D is unclear. Deletions cut 6 bases from V and 1 base from J, with 3 bases between. CDR1 ENHRY and CDR2 SYGVKD come from the germline V gene. The CDR3 spans 11 residues. The CDR3 here is CAIRQNTEAFF. The CDR3 region has the DNA TGTGCCATCAGGCAGAACACTGAAGCTTTCTTT.

J is TRBJ1-6 and V is TRBV11-1; maybe TRBD1 (5 bases). Germline lookup yields CDR1 SGHAT and CDR2 FQDESV (reference sequence). The CDR3 runs 18 residues. V lost 2 bases to trimming and J lost 0 bases, with 14 bases between them. The CDR3 reads CASSLIRTRASYNSPLHF. The CDR3 DNA reads as TGTGCCAGCAGCTTAATTCGCACCAGGGCCTCCTATAATTCACCCCTCCACTTT.

This sequence joins TRBV2 and TRBJ2-1; 10 positions match TRBD1. The junction had 6 bases not matched to a gene; V was cut back by 2 bases and J by 8 bases. CDR3 length equals 15 residues. Looked up from germline, CDR1 is SNHLY and CDR2 is FYNNEI. The CDR3 DNA reads TGTGCCAGCAGTGAACTGGGGACAGGGGTTGATGAGCAGTTCTTC. Amino acid sequence: CASSELGTGVDEQFF.

In its sample, this clonotype was seen once. The chain links TRBV28 to TRBJ2-2; D remains unclear. The V gene lost 4 bases and the J gene lost 4 bases, with 7 bases spanning the gap. The length of the CDR3 is 13 residues. Germline V gene lookup returns CDR1 MDHEN and CDR2 SYDVKM. CDR3 amino acids: CASSSYSTGELFF. The CDR3 DNA is TGTGCCAGCAGTTCGTACAGCACCGGGGAGCTGTTTTTT.